The entry below describes one T cell receptor beta chain. A junction end diverges from the germline sequence, so it may reflect a read error. The PCR ran on 60 Vbeta and 13 Jbeta primers. TCRdb keeps only in-frame clones here, not all; method: immunoSEQ multiplex PCR. The sample consists of some 200,000 clones, approximately 84% of them appearing once. Germline V lookup: CDR1 SEHNR, CDR2 FQNEAQ (reference sequence). This CDR3 has 18 amino acids. This sample was taken from a study of cytomegalovirus exposure and HLA in healthy donors. Sequenced sample: PBMCs. The chain is built from TRBV7-9 and TRBJ1-1; 11 positions agree with TRBD1. This sequence originates from a man in his fifties in good health and CMV-seronegative. The CDR3 protein is CSSSSRRGQGDMNTEAFF. The CDR3 DNA sequence: TGTTCCAGCAGCTCCCGGCGGGGACAGGGGGACATGAACACTGAAGCTTTCTTT. Based on the CDR3 plus reference TRBV7-9 and TRBJ1-1, the full variable domain is DTGVSQNPRHKITKRGQNVTFRCDPISEHNRLYWYRQTLGQGPEFLTYFQNEAQLEKSRLLSDRFSAERPKGSFSTLEIQRTEQGDSAMYLCSSSSRRGQGDMNTEAFFGQGTRLTVV.